The 8 T cell receptor beta chains presented below share a single source sample, sequenced in a study of cytomegalovirus exposure and HLA in healthy donors. Use of 60 Vbeta and 13 Jbeta primers characterized the PCR. Clones were read by immunoSEQ multiplex PCR, and TCRdb kept only the in-frame ones, dropping some. The repertoire holds 130,000 to 150,000 clones, with roughly 79% as singletons. What was sequenced was PBMCs. The source of these receptors is a woman in her 40s in good health and CMV-seropositive.

The V call is TRBV2, the J call TRBJ2-4; 8 nucleotides align to TRBD1. The germline CDR1 and CDR2 sequences are SNHLY and FYNNEI. V was pared by 6 bases and J by 0 bases, with 4 bases of the junction left unmatched. CDR3 length: 15 amino acids. The CDR3 bases are TGTGCCAGCAGAGGACAGGGCCTAGCCAAAAACATTCAGTACTTC. The encoded protein is CASRGQGLAKNIQYF.

V is TRBV4-1 and J is TRBJ2-5; D might be TRBD1 (5 bases). The closer fit of TRBJ2-7 to the DNA end suggests the J call may be wrong. The CDR3 is 14 residues long. Per the germline V gene, CDR1 is MGHRA and CDR2 is YSYEKL. The CDR3: CASSPELTVYEQYF. Here the CDR3 DNA reads TGCGCCAGCAGCCCCGAATTGACAGTGTACGAGCAGTACTTC.

The CDR3 DNA reads TGTGCCAGCAGTCCCTTATGGCAGTACTTC. This sequence encodes CASSPLWQYF. This chain links TRBV27 with TRBJ2-7; no definite D call. Germline V gene data show CDR1 as MNHEY and CDR2 as SMNVEV (reference sequence). CDR3 length equals 10 residues. Trimming removed 5 bases from V and 9 bases from J, with 8 bases in between.

This chain uses TRBV28 with TRBJ1-5, with a tentative D call TRBD1 (5 bases). The CDR3 has 14 amino acids. V lost 2 bases and J lost 6, with 11 bases in between. In germline, CDR1 is MDHEN, CDR2 SYDVKM. The CDR3 reads CASSLPAGFQPQHF. The CDR3 DNA reads as TGTGCCAGCAGTTTACCTGCAGGGTTTCAGCCCCAGCATTTT.

This clone was seen just once. The V gene is TRBV5-6, the J gene TRBJ2-1; D is uncertain. Per the germline V gene, CDR1 is SGHDT and CDR2 is YYEEEE. Trimming pared 5 bases from V and 4 bases from J, leaving 7 bases between. This CDR3 has 12 residues. CDR3 DNA sequence: TGTGCCAGCAGGTTCAGTTACAATGAGCAGTTCTTC. It yields the protein CASRFSYNEQFF.

In this sample, this clone turned up a few times. The chain couples TRBV6-5 to TRBJ2-7; maybe TRBD1 (6 bases). This CDR3 region has 13 residues. Germline CDR1 is MNHEY and CDR2 is SVGAGI. The ends were cut back, 2 bases at V and 3 bases at J, with 8 bases in the middle. The DNA of the CDR3 is TGTGCCAGCAGTTACATCAGGGGCTACGAGCAGTACTTC. Translated: CASSYIRGYEQYF.

This clone has a single count. This chain uses TRBV5-4 with TRBJ2-7; 9 bases are shared with TRBD2. Germline loops: CDR1 SGHNT, CDR2 YYREEE (reference sequence). The CDR3 is 16 amino acids. J lost 6 bases, V lost 4 bases, and 14 bases had no gene match. This CDR3 reads CASSPTPERGDGEQYF. In DNA form, the CDR3 reads TGTGCCAGCAGCCCAACCCCTGAGCGGGGGGACGGCGAGCAGTACTTC. Looking up the rest from reference TRBV5-4 and TRBJ2-7 gives the full variable domain: ETGVTQSPTHLIKTRGQQVTLRCSSQSGHNTVSWYQQALGQGPQFIFQYYREEENGRGNFPPRFSGLQFPNYSSELNVNALELDDSALYLCASSPTPERGDGEQYFGPGTRLTVT.

The chain is built from TRBV18 and TRBJ2-1; 11 bases fit TRBD2. The J segment lost 6 bases and the V segment lost 5 bases, leaving 6 bases of the junction unmatched. CDR3 size: 15 residues. Germline-derived CDR1 and CDR2 are KGHSH and LQKENI. The CDR3 loop reads CASSTGTSGSNEQFF. The CDR3 DNA reads TGTGCCAGCTCAACCGGGACTAGCGGATCCAATGAGCAGTTCTTC.